This T cell receptor (beta chain) was identified during a study of T cell responses to AZD1222 COVID-19 vaccine. Findings and limits, study-wide: The peak T cell response came first, and repertoires were sampled only after it. Nearly half of spike-specific TCRs reportedly target variant regions that are unmutated in the B.1.351 and B.1.1.7 variants. Clonal diversity may have been underestimated, and the donors were mostly white British, with more females than males.

Data came from immunoSEQ multiplex PCR; TCRdb stores just in-frame clones and leaves some out. The sample yields about 130,000 clones, approximately 90% seen once. Worth noting for this clone: Its target is unknown.

Between the trimmed V and J ends, which lost 0 bases and 5 bases, there was a span of 10 bases. The CDR3 length is 14 residues. Germline V gene sequence: CDR1 KGHSH, CDR2 LQKENI. The J gene is TRBJ1-2, the V gene TRBV18; D remains ambiguous. The source of this sequence is an adult in good health. The sample here was peripheral blood, taken on day 0 of AZD1222 vaccination. As DNA, the CDR3 is TGTGCCAGCTCACCACCGATGGATCCATATGGCTACACCTTC. This encodes CASSPPMDPYGYTF. The complete variable domain, with remaining parts taken from reference TRBV18 and TRBJ1-2, reads NAGVMQNPRHLVRRRGQEARLRCSPMKGHSHVYWYRQLPEEGLKFMVYLQKENIIDESGMPKERFSAEFPKEGPSILRIQQVVRGDSAAYFCASSPPMDPYGYTFGSGTRLTVV.